At least ten counts were recorded for the clone carrying this TCR beta chain. Its antigen is as yet unknown. This beta chain is off target for a library built for alpha chains, so its abundance means little. These data originate in a study of spatial heterogeneity in lung cancer. As for the study in general: Combinations of a unique TCR and a UMI were tallied in raw reads, and on average each appeared more than ten times. Points from the study as a whole: Higher tumor mutation counts went along with higher counts of expanded intratumoral alpha and beta TCRs.

Described time point: sample taken at primary tumor resection. The donor population consisted of over 55 patients with untreated, early-stage non-small cell lung cancer. From the 5' RACE reads, TCRdb called clonotypes with MiXCR, one entry per CDR3 protein. The data contain 9,500 or so distinct CDR3 sequences, roughly an eighth of them singletons. The clonotype comes from a male donor with early-stage non-small cell lung cancer. The sequencing used lung tumor tissue, collected at surgery.

Here the CDR3 reads CSASTGTNYEQYF. The CDR3 DNA sequence: TGCAGTGCTAGTACGGGGACTAACTACGAGCAGTACTTC. The V call is TRBV20-1, the J call TRBJ2-7; 7 positions agree with TRBD2. The V and J ends lost 3 bases and 3 bases, in that order; junction bases with no gene match: 5. The V gene's germline CDR1 is DFQATT and CDR2 SNEGSKA (reference sequence). This CDR3 has 13 residues.